The subject of this entry is one TCR beta chain. The data were taken from a study of T cell changes during pregnancy in multiple sclerosis. The protocol was immunoSEQ multiplex PCR, while the TCRdb copy is restricted to in-frame clones and leaves out a portion. The table lists roughly 76,000 clones, 80% to 95% of them singletons. The CDR3 totals 13 residues. From germline, CDR1 is SGHTA and CDR2 FQGNSA. V dropped 0 bases and J dropped 6 bases, with 6 bases sitting between them. This TCR was sampled from a female donor with multiple sclerosis, enrolled in a pregnancy study. The rearrangement links TRBV7-2 to TRBJ1-5, with D hard to call. Sample: CD4+ T cells from peripheral blood mononuclear cells, taken in the second trimester of pregnancy. The CDR3 DNA sequence: TGTGCCAGCAGCTTAGCAGGGAGTCAGCCCCAGCATTTT. This codes for CASSLAGSQPQHF.